The table lists the clone carrying this T cell receptor beta chain with many counts. Its antigen is as yet unknown. Using a J-beta primer mix together with a sample-barcoded 5' primer, a second PCR was run for roughly 6 to 11 cycles. Every single cDNA molecule received a tag from a template-switch adaptor with 12 random nucleotides. Each CDR3 protein gets one entry after TCRdb re-called the 5' RACE reads with MiXCR. The data contain about 590,000 distinct CDR3 sequences, about 30% of them seen just once; the ten biggest clones take up approximately 15%. These data originate in a study of blood T cells in healthy people across ages. Study outcomes and limitations: Fewer expanded clones and more diversity marked long-lived versus aged donors.

The CDR3 totals 16 residues. CDR1 and CDR2 from the germline V gene are LGHNA and YNFKEQ. Trimming stripped 5 bases from V and 7 bases from J, with 18 bases between. The receptor was derived from a woman over 75 in good health. The material sequenced was blood. J is TRBJ1-6 and V is TRBV4-2, with D unclear. CDR3 loop: CASSVDPAPSNSPLHF. The DNA for the CDR3 is TGTGCCAGCAGCGTAGATCCGGCTCCTTCGAATTCACCCCTCCACTTT.